The 24 T cell receptor beta chains below all came from one sample that was sequenced in a study of blood T cell repertoires in COVID-19. The assay was immunoSEQ multiplex PCR, and TCRdb's table has in-frame clones only and misses some. The sample lists some 100,000 clones; 80% to 90% were seen once. The sample consisted of PBMCs or T cells enriched from blood (not recorded which). These TCRs come from a woman in her 50s who had recovered from COVID-19.

The V gene is TRBV4-2, the J gene TRBJ2-2, with D unclear. This CDR3 comprises 15 residues. V dropped 0 bases and J dropped 6 bases, with 11 bases sitting between them. CDR1 and CDR2 (germline): LGHNA, YNFKEQ. CDR3 DNA sequence: TGTGCCAGCAGCCAAGAGAGCCTAGTTGCCGGGGAGCTGTTTTTT. This codes for CASSQESLVAGELFF.

The chain uses TRBV28 and TRBJ2-4; 9 nucleotides align to TRBD2. Losses at the gene ends were 6 bases for V and 0 bases for J; bases not matched to a gene: 3. Germline values: CDR1 MDHEN, CDR2 SYDVKM. The CDR3 totals 15 residues. In DNA, the CDR3 is TGTGCCAGCAGGCCTAGCGGGATAGCCAAAAACATTCAGTACTTC. Its protein is CASRPSGIAKNIQYF.

The chain is built from TRBV28 and TRBJ2-2; 11 nucleotides agree with TRBD1. J was trimmed by 4 bases and V by 8 bases; bases with no gene match: 6. The CDR3 spans 15 residues. The germline V gene encodes CDR1 MDHEN and CDR2 SYDVKM. The CDR3 nucleotides are TGTGCCAGCTCCGGACAGGGGGCGGGCACCGGGGAGCTGTTTTTT. Protein sequence: CASSGQGAGTGELFF.

This clone is a singleton in its sample. The chain has TRBV27 and TRBJ1-1; D possibly corresponds to TRBD1 (6 bases). CDR1 and CDR2 (germline): MNHEY, SMNVEV (reference sequence). The V and J ends lost 3 bases and 4 bases respectively, with 15 bases between them. This CDR3 region has 15 residues. The CDR3 sequence: CASSFSTGGATEAFF. For the CDR3, the DNA is TGTGCCAGCAGTTTTAGCACTGGGGGGGCCACTGAAGCTTTCTTT.

The gene calls are TRBV23-1 and TRBJ1-1; no clear D. TRBV23-1 belongs to the ORF category, with a function that is uncertain. Trimming pared 5 bases from V and 4 bases from J, leaving 17 bases between. The CDR3 runs 15 residues. The CDR3 DNA reads as TGCGCCAGCAGTGTTTGTCTCTCCGGGAGCACTGAAGCTTTCTTT. Translated: CASSVCLSGSTEAFF.

The gene calls are TRBV19 and TRBJ2-5, with D maybe TRBD2 (6 bases). The V and J ends lost 8 bases and 7 bases respectively, with 17 bases between them. In germline, CDR1 is LNHDA, CDR2 SQIVND (reference sequence). The CDR3 runs to 13 residues. CDR3 amino acids: CASGRRSRGTQYF. CDR3 DNA sequence: TGTGCCAGTGGGAGGAGATCACGCGGGACCCAGTACTTC.

CDR3 in amino acids: CASTLGGWRLYGYTF. CDR3 DNA sequence: TGTGCCAGCACCTTAGGGGGATGGAGGCTCTATGGCTACACCTTC. The chain joins TRBV28 to TRBJ1-2, with D maybe TRBD1 (6 bases). V was shortened by 7 bases and J by 4 bases, with 19 bases between the two germline ends. The germline V gene encodes CDR1 MDHEN and CDR2 SYDVKM. The CDR3 totals 15 residues.

V and J are TRBV5-4 and TRBJ1-5; TRBD1 agrees at 8 bases. J lost 6 bases, V lost 4 bases, and 9 bases had no gene match. This CDR3 contains 15 residues. In germline, CDR1 is SGHNT, CDR2 YYREEE (reference sequence). The CDR3 coding sequence is TGTGCCAGCAGCCCTGGACAGGGAGTGGGTCAGCCCCAGCATTTT. It is translated as CASSPGQGVGQPQHF.

This chain uses TRBV19 with TRBJ2-3; D call uncertain. Per germline, CDR1 LNHDA and CDR2 SQIVND (reference sequence). This CDR3 comprises 15 residues. Trimming left V 1 base short and J 2 bases short, with 10 bases between. For the CDR3, the DNA is TGTGCCAGTAGTATAGGAAACAAATTCACAGATACGCAGTATTTT. Amino acids: CASSIGNKFTDTQYF.

The chain couples TRBV9 to TRBJ1-4, with 9 bases aligning to TRBD1. The germline V gene encodes CDR1 SGDLS and CDR2 YYNGEE. J lost 6 bases, V lost 3 bases, and 6 bases had no gene match. The CDR3 covers 15 residues. CDR3 bases: TGTGCCAGCAGCGAACAGGGGGCGTGGGATGAAAAACTGTTTTTT. As protein: CASSEQGAWDEKLFF.

The chain recombines TRBV28 with TRBJ1-2; D remains unclear. Looked up from germline, CDR1 is MDHEN and CDR2 is SYDVKM. The V and J ends lost 1 base and 1 base respectively, with 7 bases between them. The CDR3 covers 14 residues. The CDR3 loop reads CASSLSQINYGYTF. The CDR3 DNA reads TGTGCCAGCAGTTTATCGCAGATTAACTATGGCTACACCTTC.

In DNA, the CDR3 is TGTGCCAGCAGCGCCGGGACTAAGCCTCAAGAGACCCAGTACTTC. It is translated as CASSAGTKPQETQYF. The V gene is TRBV9, the J gene TRBJ2-5; 7 nucleotides agree with TRBD2. J gave up 2 bases and V 3 bases, and 7 bases lay outside the gene matches. Germline values: CDR1 SGDLS, CDR2 YYNGEE. The CDR3 spans 15 residues.

The rearrangement links TRBV19 to TRBJ2-7; 10 bases line up with TRBD1. Germline trimming cut 2 bases from V and 3 bases from J; bases unmatched to any gene: 1. This CDR3 spans 14 amino acids. Germline V gene sequence: CDR1 LNHDA, CDR2 SQIVND (reference sequence). CDR3 sequence reads: CASSIRTGGYEQYF. CDR3 nucleotides: TGTGCCAGTAGTATAAGGACAGGGGGCTACGAGCAGTACTTC.

The chain couples TRBV3-1 (or the pseudogene TRBV3-2) to TRBJ2-1; D perhaps matches TRBD2 (5 bases). Germline V gene lookup returns CDR1 LGHDT and CDR2 YNNKEL (reference sequence). CDR3 length: 16 amino acids. V lost 2 bases, J lost 1 base, and 12 bases lay in between. The CDR3 loop is CASSQSGRLSYNEQFF. CDR3 sequence (DNA): TGTGCCAGCAGCCAAAGCGGACGGTTGTCCTACAATGAGCAGTTCTTC.

The chain combines TRBV3-1 (or the pseudogene TRBV3-2) with TRBJ2-7; 7 bases line up with TRBD2. With V trimmed by 5 bases and J by 7 bases, 17 bases remained unmatched. Germline V gives CDR1 LGHDT, CDR2 YNNKEL (reference sequence). The CDR3 length is 16 residues. The CDR3 DNA is TGTGCCAGCAGCGGAGGAGGACGGCGAATCGGGGGGGAGCAGTACTTC. Encoded protein: CASSGGGRRIGGEQYF.

The genes are TRBV19 and TRBJ1-2; possibly TRBD1 for D (6 bases). V lost 6 bases to trimming and J lost 7 bases, with 15 bases between them. This CDR3 has 13 amino acids. Germline CDR1 reads LNHDA; CDR2 reads SQIVND (reference sequence). The CDR3: CASRGHLFGGYTF. The CDR3 DNA sequence: TGTGCCAGTAGGGGACACCTATTCGGTGGCTACACCTTC. The entire variable domain, with the rest obtained from reference TRBV19 and TRBJ1-2, is as follows: DGGITQSPKYLFRKEGQNVTLSCEQNLNHDAMYWYRQDPGQGLRLIYYSQIVNDFQKGDIAEGYSVSREKKESFPLTVTSAQKNPTAFYLCASRGHLFGGYTFGSGTRLTVV.

The chain employs TRBV5-1 and TRBJ2-2; 8 bases map to TRBD1. CDR1 is SGHRS and CDR2 is YFSETQ in the germline V gene. This CDR3 comprises 15 residues. V lost 0 bases to trimming and J lost 6 bases; unmatched junction nucleotides: 4. CDR3 bases: TGCGCCAGCAGCTTGGCCCTGACAGGGGCCGGGGAGCTGTTTTTT. The encoded protein is CASSLALTGAGELFF. The full variable domain, its missing parts supplied by reference TRBV5-1 and TRBJ2-2, is KAGVTQTPRYLIKTRGQQVTLSCSPISGHRSVSWYQQTPGQGLQFLFEYFSETQRNKGNFPGRFSGRQFSNSRSEMNVSTLELGDSALYLCASSLALTGAGELFFGEGSRLTVL.

This clone appeared once. The chain joins TRBV28 to TRBJ2-7, with D perhaps TRBD2 (6 bases). From germline, CDR1 is MDHEN and CDR2 SYDVKM. CDR3 size: 13 residues. Trimming left V 6 bases short and J 7 bases short, with 16 bases between. CDR3: CASRTTRDWEQYF. DNA for the CDR3: TGTGCCAGCAGGACCACCCGGGACTGGGAGCAGTACTTC. The variable domain in full, completed from reference TRBV28 and TRBJ2-7, reads DVKVTQSSRYLVKRTGEKVFLECVQDMDHENMFWYRQDPGLGLRLIYFSYDVKMKEKGDIPEGYSVSREKKERFSLILESASTNQTSMYLCASRTTRDWEQYFGPGTRLTVT.

The chain links TRBV5-1 to TRBJ1-6; perhaps TRBD1 as D (5 bases). CDR1 is SGHRS and CDR2 is YFSETQ in the germline V gene. This CDR3 contains 14 residues. Trimming stripped 0 bases from V and 6 bases from J, with 7 bases between. CDR3 protein: CASSLGQPNSPLHF. The CDR3 DNA reads TGCGCCAGCAGCTTGGGACAGCCTAATTCACCCCTCCACTTT.

The rearrangement links TRBV27 to TRBJ1-5, with TRBD1 matching 10 bases. V gave up 4 bases and J gave up 5 bases; unmatched junction bases: 8. The CDR3 consists of 16 residues. Germline CDR1 and CDR2: MNHEY and SMNVEV (reference sequence). DNA of the CDR3: TGTGCCAGCAGTTCCGGGGACAGGGGAACTTATCAGCCCCAGCATTTT. Residues: CASSSGDRGTYQPQHF.

The chain recombines TRBV7-9 with TRBJ1-1, with 8 bases identical to TRBD1. The CDR3 is made up of 15 amino acids. Germline CDR1 SEHNR, CDR2 FQNEAQ (reference sequence). The V segment lost 5 bases and the J segment 3 bases; nucleotides outside the gene matches: 8. The CDR3 protein is CASSRRSTGDTEAFF. The CDR3 DNA reads as TGTGCCAGCAGCCGACGATCGACAGGGGACACTGAAGCTTTCTTT.

The chain employs TRBV27 and TRBJ2-7; possibly TRBD1 for D (6 bases). The CDR3 extends over 15 amino acids. The germline V and J ends were trimmed by 8 bases and 1 base, with 18 bases remaining between them. Germline-derived CDR1 and CDR2 are MNHEY and SMNVEV (reference sequence). The CDR3 DNA reads TGTGCCAGCGGGCGTGGGGGCTTGAGTTCCTACGAGCAGTACTTC. Encoded protein: CASGRGGLSSYEQYF.

The chain carries TRBV4-1 and TRBJ2-7, with 12 positions matching TRBD2. Germline loops: CDR1 MGHRA, CDR2 YSYEKL. The CDR3 consists of 16 residues. V shed 4 bases, J shed 5 bases, and the junction held 9 bases outside the gene matches. DNA for the CDR3: TGCGCCAGCAGCCGAGAACTAGCGGGGGGTCAGAACGAGCAGTACTTC. It yields the protein CASSRELAGGQNEQYF.

V is TRBV19 and J is TRBJ1-4; D gene unclear. The CDR3 spans 14 residues. Germline CDR1 is LNHDA and CDR2 is SQIVND (reference sequence). The DNA for the CDR3 is TGTTACCTAGACCCTTCTGCAACTAATGAAAAACTGTTTTTT. This codes for CYLDPSATNEKLFF.